This T cell receptor beta chain was obtained from a study of blood T cells in healthy people across ages. The germline gives CDR1 ENHRY, CDR2 SYGVKD. This CDR3 region has 15 residues. The junction had 10 bases not matched to a gene; V was cut back by 6 bases and J by 5 bases. The authors ran a second PCR of about 6 to 11 cycles using a sample-barcoded 5' primer and a J-beta primer mix. TCRdb processed the 5' RACE reads anew with MiXCR; each CDR3 protein has one entry. The repertoire consists of approximately 830,000 distinct CDR3 sequences, with 60% to 80% occurring once and the leading ten covering 25% to 30%.

Input material: blood. This sequence originates from a man aged 25-40 years in good health. The V and J genes are TRBV10-3 and TRBJ2-1; the match to TRBD1 covers 7 bases. The CDR3 DNA reads TGTGCCATCAGCCTGAGTGGGACAGCAAACAATGAGCAGTTCTTC. Translation gives CAISLSGTANNEQFF.